This T cell receptor (beta chain) was captured by sequencing in a study of identifying expanded T cells in peripheral blood. CDR1 and CDR2 from the germline V gene are LGHNA and YSLEER. This CDR3 is built from 19 residues. V lost 0 bases, J lost 8 bases, and 16 bases stayed unmatched. The assay was immunoSEQ multiplex PCR, and TCRdb's table has in-frame clones only and misses some. The sample has 75,000 to 95,000 clones, about 89% seen once. The source of this sequence is a person aged 18 to 75 in good health. The chain has TRBV4-3 and TRBJ2-1; 10 bases align to TRBD2. Sequenced sample: blood. CDR3: CASSQDSGNSGRAMDEQFF. In DNA, the CDR3 is TGCGCCAGCAGCCAAGACAGTGGGAACAGCGGGAGGGCCATGGATGAGCAGTTCTTC.